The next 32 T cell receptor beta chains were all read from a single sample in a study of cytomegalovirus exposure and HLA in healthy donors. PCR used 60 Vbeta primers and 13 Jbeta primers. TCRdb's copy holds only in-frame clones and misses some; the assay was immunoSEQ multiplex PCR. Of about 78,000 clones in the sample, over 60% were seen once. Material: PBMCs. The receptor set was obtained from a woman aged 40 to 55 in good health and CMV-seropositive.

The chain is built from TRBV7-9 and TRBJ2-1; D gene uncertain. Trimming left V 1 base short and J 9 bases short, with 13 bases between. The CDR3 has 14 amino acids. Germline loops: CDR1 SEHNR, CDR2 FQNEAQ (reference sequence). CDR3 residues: CASSLDQVNGEQFF. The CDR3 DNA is TGTGCCAGCAGCTTAGATCAGGTGAATGGTGAGCAGTTCTTC.

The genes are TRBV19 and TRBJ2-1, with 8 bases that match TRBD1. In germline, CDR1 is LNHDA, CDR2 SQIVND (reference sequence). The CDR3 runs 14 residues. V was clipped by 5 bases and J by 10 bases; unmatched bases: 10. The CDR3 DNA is TGTGCCAGTAGTCCCTACTCACAGGGGGGCGAGCAGTTCTTC. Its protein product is CASSPYSQGGEQFF.

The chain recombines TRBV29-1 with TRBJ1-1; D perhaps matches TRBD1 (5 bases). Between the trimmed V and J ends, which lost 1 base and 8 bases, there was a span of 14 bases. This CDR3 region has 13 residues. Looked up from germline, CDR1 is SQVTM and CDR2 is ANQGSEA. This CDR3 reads CSVEGSRAYEAFF. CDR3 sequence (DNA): TGCAGCGTTGAAGGGAGCAGGGCGTACGAAGCTTTCTTT.

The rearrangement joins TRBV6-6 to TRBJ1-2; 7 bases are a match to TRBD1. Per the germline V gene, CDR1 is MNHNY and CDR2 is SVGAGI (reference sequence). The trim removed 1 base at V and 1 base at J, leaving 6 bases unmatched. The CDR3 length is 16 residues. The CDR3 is CASSYFPGGHNYGYTF. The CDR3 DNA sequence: TGTGCCAGCAGTTACTTCCCAGGGGGGCATAACTATGGCTACACCTTC.

CDR3 nucleotides: TGCGCCAGCGCTGGAGGGACAGGGGGCTACCAAGAGACCCAGTACTTC. Translated: CASAGGTGGYQETQYF. This chain uses TRBV5-1 with TRBJ2-5; 12 bases are shared with TRBD1. The germline V gene has CDR1 SGHRS and CDR2 YFSETQ. CDR3 length: 16 amino acids. With V trimmed by 7 bases and J by 0 bases, 7 bases remained unmatched.

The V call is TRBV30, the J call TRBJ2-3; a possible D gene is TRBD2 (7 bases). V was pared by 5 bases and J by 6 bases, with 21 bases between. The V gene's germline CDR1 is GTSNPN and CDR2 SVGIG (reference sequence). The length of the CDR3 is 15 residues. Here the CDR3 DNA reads TGTGCCTGGGCTTCTGGGGGGGCCCTCGGGGATACGCAGTATTTT. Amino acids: CAWASGGALGDTQYF.

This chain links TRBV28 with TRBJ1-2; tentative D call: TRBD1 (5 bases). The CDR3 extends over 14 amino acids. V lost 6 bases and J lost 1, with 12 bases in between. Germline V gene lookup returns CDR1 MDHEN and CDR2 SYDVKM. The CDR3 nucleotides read TGTGCCAGCAGGGTCACAGGCGGTAACTATGGCTACACCTTC. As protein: CASRVTGGNYGYTF.

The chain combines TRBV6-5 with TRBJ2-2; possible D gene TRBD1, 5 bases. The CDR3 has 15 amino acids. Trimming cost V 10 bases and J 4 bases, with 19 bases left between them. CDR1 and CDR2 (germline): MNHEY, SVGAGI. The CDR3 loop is CAMTQGYSFTGELFF. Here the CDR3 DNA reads TGTGCCATGACCCAGGGTTATTCCTTCACCGGGGAGCTGTTTTTT.

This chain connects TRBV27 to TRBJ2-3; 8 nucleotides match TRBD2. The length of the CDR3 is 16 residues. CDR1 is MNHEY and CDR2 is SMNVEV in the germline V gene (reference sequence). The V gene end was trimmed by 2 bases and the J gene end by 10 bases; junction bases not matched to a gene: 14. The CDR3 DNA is TGTGCCAGCAGTTTAAGCGCTTCGAGCGGGAGAAGTGCGCAGTATTTT. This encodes CASSLSASSGRSAQYF.

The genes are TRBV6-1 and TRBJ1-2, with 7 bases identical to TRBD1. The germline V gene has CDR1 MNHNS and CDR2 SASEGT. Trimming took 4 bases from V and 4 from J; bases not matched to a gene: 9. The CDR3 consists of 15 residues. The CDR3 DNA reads TGTGCCAGCAGTGCCACCCCGACAGGGACCTATGGCTACACCTTC. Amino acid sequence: CASSATPTGTYGYTF.

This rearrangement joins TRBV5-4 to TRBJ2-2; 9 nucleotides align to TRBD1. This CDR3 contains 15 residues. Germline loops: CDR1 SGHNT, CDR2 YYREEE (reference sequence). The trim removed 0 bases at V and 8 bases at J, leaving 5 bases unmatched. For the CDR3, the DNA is TGTGCCAGCAGCTTGGGACAGGGGGTTGGTGGGGAGCTGTTTTTT. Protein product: CASSLGQGVGGELFF.

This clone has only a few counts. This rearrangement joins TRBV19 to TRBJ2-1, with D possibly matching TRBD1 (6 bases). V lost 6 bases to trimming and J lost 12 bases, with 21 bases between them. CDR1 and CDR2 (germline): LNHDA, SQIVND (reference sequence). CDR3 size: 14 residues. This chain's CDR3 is CASSYSKTGPMQFF. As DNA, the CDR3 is TGTGCCAGTAGCTATTCTAAGACAGGTCCAATGCAGTTCTTC.

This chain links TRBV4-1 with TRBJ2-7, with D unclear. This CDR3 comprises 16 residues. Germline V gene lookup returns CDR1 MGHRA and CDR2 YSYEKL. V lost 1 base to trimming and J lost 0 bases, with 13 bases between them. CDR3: CASSQGRVGYSYEQYF. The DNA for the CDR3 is TGCGCCAGCAGCCAAGGCCGGGTCGGTTACTCCTACGAGCAGTACTTC.

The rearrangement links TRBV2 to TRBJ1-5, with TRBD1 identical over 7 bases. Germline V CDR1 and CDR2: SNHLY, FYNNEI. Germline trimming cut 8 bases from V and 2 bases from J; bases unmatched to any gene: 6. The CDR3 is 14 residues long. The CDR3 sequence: CASRQGLGNQPQHF. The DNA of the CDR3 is TGTGCCAGCCGACAGGGACTTGGCAATCAGCCCCAGCATTTT. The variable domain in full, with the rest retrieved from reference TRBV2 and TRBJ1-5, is EPEVTQTPSHQVTQMGQEVILRCVPISNHLYFYWYRQILGQKVEFLVSFYNNEISEKSEIFDDQFSVERPDGSNFTLKIRSTKLEDSAMYFCASRQGLGNQPQHFGDGTRLSIL.

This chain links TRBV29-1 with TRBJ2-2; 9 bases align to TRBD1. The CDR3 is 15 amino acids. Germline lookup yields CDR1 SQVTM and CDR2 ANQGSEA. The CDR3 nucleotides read TGCAGTGCCACCCCCGGGACAGGGCAAATGGGGGAGCTGTTTTTT. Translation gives CSATPGTGQMGELFF.

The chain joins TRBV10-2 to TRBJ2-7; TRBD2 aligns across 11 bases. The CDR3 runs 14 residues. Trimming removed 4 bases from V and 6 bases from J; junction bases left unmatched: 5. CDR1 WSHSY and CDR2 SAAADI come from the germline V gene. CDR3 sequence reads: CASSASGGNLEQYF. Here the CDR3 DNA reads TGCGCCAGCAGTGCTAGCGGGGGGAACCTCGAGCAGTACTTC.

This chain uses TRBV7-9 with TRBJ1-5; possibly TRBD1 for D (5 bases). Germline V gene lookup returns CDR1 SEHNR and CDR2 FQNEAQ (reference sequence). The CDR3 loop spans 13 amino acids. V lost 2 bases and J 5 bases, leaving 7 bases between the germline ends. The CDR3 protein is CASSLWGDQPQHF. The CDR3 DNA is TGTGCCAGCAGCTTATGGGGGGATCAGCCCCAGCATTTT.

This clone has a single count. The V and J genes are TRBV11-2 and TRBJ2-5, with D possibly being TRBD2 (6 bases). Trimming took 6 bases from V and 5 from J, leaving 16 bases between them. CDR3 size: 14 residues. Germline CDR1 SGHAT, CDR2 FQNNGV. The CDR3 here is CASRQEGWEETQYF. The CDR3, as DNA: TGTGCCAGCAGGCAGGAGGGTTGGGAGGAGACCCAGTACTTC.

The CDR3 spells CATSRETGNLGEQYF. DNA of the CDR3: TGTGCCACCAGCAGAGAGACAGGGAATTTGGGCGAGCAGTACTTC. The chain uses TRBV15 and TRBJ2-7; 7 nucleotides align to TRBD1. This CDR3 has 15 amino acids. J gave up 6 bases and V 0 bases, and 8 bases lay outside the gene matches. Germline V gene lookup returns CDR1 LNHNV and CDR2 YYDKDF (reference sequence).

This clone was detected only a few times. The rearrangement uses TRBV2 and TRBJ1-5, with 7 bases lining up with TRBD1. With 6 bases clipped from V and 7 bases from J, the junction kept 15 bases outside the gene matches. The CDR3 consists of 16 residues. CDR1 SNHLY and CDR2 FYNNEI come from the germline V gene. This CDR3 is CASRVDREWFGQPQHF. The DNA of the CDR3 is TGTGCCAGCAGGGTAGACAGGGAATGGTTTGGACAGCCCCAGCATTTT.

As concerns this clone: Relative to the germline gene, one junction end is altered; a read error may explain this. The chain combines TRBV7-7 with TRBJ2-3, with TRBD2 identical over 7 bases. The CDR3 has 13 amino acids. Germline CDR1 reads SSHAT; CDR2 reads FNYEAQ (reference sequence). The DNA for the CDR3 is TGTGCTAGCAGCTACGGGGGGACAGATACGCAGTATTTT. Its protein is CASSYGGTDTQYF.

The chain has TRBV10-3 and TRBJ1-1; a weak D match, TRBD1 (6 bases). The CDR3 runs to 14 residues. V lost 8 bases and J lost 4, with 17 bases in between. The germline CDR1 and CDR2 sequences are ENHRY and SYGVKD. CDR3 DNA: TGTGCCATCGGAAACAGGGAATCGATCACTGAAGCTTTCTTT. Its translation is CAIGNRESITEAFF.

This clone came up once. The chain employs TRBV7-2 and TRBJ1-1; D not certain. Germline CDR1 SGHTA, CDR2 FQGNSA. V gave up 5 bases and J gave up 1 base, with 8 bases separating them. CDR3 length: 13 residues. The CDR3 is CASSAIRNTEAFF. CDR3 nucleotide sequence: TGTGCCAGCAGCGCTATCCGGAACACTGAAGCTTTCTTT. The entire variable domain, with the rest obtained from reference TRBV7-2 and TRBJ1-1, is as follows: GAGVSQSPSNKVTEKGKDVELRCDPISGHTALYWYRQSLGQGLEFLIYFQGNSAPDKSGLPSDRFSAERTGGSVSTLTIQRTQQEDSAVYLCASSAIRNTEAFFGQGTRLTVV.

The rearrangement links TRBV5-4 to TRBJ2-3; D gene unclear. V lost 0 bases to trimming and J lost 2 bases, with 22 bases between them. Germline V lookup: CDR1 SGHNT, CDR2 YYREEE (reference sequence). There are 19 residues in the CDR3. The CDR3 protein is CASSLDGGVPRSFTDTQYF. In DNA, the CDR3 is TGTGCCAGCAGCTTGGATGGTGGAGTGCCCAGATCATTCACAGATACGCAGTATTTT.

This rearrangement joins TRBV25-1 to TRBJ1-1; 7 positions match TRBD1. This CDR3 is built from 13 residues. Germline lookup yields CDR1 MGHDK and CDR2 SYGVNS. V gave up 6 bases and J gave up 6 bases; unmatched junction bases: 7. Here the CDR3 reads CASSAAGGAEAFF. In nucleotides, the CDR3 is TGTGCCAGCAGCGCGGCAGGGGGTGCTGAAGCTTTCTTT. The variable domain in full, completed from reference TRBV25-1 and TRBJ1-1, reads EADIYQTPRYLVIGTGKKITLECSQTMGHDKMYWYQQDPGMELHLIHYSYGVNSTEKGDLSSESTVSRIRTEHFPLTLESARPSHTSQYLCASSAAGGAEAFFGQGTRLTVV.

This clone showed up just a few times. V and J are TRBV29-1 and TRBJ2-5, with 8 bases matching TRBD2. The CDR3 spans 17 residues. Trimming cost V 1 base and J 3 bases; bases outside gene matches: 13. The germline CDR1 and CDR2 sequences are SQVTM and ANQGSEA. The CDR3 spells CSVEGRGAGEVEETQYF. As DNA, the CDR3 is TGCAGCGTTGAAGGGCGAGGAGCGGGGGAGGTGGAAGAGACCCAGTACTTC.

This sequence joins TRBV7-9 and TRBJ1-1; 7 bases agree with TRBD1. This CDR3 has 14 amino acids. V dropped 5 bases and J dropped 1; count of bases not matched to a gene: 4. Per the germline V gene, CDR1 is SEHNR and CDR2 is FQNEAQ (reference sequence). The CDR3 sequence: CASSRQGANTEAFF. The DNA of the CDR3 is TGTGCCAGCAGCCGACAGGGTGCGAACACTGAAGCTTTCTTT.

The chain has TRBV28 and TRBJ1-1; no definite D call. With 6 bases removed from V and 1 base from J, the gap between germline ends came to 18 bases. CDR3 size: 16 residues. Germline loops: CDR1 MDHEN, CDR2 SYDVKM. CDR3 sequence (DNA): TGTGCCAGCAGCTTTCCCTCGGGTCAGCCGAACACTGAAGCTTTCTTT. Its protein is CASSFPSGQPNTEAFF. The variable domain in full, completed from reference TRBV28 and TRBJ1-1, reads DVKVTQSSRYLVKRTGEKVFLECVQDMDHENMFWYRQDPGLGLRLIYFSYDVKMKEKGDIPEGYSVSREKKERFSLILESASTNQTSMYLCASSFPSGQPNTEAFFGQGTRLTVV.

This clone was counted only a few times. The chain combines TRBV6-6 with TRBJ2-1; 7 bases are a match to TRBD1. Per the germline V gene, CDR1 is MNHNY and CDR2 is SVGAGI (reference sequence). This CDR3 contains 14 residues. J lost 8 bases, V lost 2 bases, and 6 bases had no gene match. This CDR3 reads CASSYADRAHEQFF. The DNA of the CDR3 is TGTGCCAGCAGTTACGCTGACAGGGCCCATGAGCAGTTCTTC.

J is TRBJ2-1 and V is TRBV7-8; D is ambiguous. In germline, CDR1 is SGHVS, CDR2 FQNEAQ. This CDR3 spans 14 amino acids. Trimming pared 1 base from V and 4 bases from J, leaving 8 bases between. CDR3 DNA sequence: TGTGCCAGCAGCTTAGATGAGCTGTACAATGAGCAGTTCTTC. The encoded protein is CASSLDELYNEQFF.

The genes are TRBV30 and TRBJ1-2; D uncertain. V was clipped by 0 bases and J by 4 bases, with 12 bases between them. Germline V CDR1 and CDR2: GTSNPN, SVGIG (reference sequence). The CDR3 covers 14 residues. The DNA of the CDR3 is TGTGCCTGGAGTGTACTTGAGGGAGTCTATGGCTACACCTTC. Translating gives CAWSVLEGVYGYTF.

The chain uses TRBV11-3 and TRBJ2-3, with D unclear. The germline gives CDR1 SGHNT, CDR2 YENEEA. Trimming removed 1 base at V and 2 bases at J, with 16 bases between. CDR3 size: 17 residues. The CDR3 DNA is TGTGCCAGCAGCTTAGGGGCTTCGGCAGATACCACAGATACGCAGTATTTT. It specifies CASSLGASADTTDTQYF.